This TCR beta chain was captured by sequencing in a study of T cell changes during pregnancy in multiple sclerosis. This CDR3 spans 24 amino acids. Assay: immunoSEQ multiplex PCR; the TCRdb copy retains only in-frame clones and omits some. The repertoire holds tens of thousands of clones, 92% seen once, with 0.7% to 0.9% in the top ten. The sequencing here drew on CD4+ T cells from peripheral blood mononuclear cells, taken in the third trimester of pregnancy. This TCR was recovered from a female donor with multiple sclerosis, enrolled in a pregnancy study. V is TRBV21-1 and J is TRBJ1-1; the table's D call, TRBD1, has no DNA check behind it. TRBV21-1 is a recognized pseudogene. The CDR3 loop is CASSKERIPIGQGEAHFMNTEAFF. CDR3 nucleotide sequence: TGTGCCAGCAGCAAAGAGCGAATTCCTATTGGACAGGGGGAAGCGCATTTCATGAACACTGAAGCTTTCTTT.